Below are 7 T cell receptor beta chains sequenced from a single sample in a study of CD8 T cells in ankylosing spondylitis. Study-level findings and limits: Blood of patients with ankylosing spondylitis appeared to be characterized by a TCR beta motif of several highly homologous variants.

For these TCRs, the target antigens are not known. TCRdb reanalysed the 5' RACE reads using MiXCR and keeps one entry per CDR3 protein. The sample lists 450,000 or so distinct CDR3 sequences; approximately 26% were seen once. Sequenced: blood, either unsorted or a sorted T cell fraction (not recorded which). These receptors were taken from a male donor with ankylosing spondylitis.

This clonotype was found a few times. The chain links TRBV7-9 to TRBJ2-3; D remains ambiguous. This CDR3 has 11 amino acids. Trimming took 11 bases from V and 2 from J, leaving 8 bases between them. CDR1 and CDR2 (germline): SEHNR, FQNEAQ (reference sequence). The CDR3 nucleotides read TGTGCCGCCACGCCCACAGATACGCAGTATTTT. It specifies CAATPTDTQYF.

The chain carries TRBV3-1 and TRBJ2-3; unclear D gene. The germline V gene encodes CDR1 LGHDT and CDR2 YNNKEL (reference sequence). The CDR3 is 16 residues long. V lost 4 bases, J lost 3 bases, and 17 bases lay in between. The CDR3 is CASSLLAATKTDTQYF. CDR3 coding DNA: TGTGCCAGCAGCCTATTAGCCGCCACGAAGACAGATACGCAGTATTTT.

This clonotype was seen a few times. The chain combines TRBV14 with TRBJ2-1, with 8 bases matching TRBD2. The V gene's germline CDR1 is SGHDN and CDR2 FVKESK. The CDR3 consists of 15 residues. With V trimmed by 4 bases and J by 5 bases, 7 bases remained unmatched. CDR3 loop: CASSPPSGWDNEQFF. CDR3 nucleotide sequence: TGTGCCAGCAGCCCGCCTAGCGGGTGGGACAATGAGCAGTTCTTC.

The genes are TRBV3-1 and TRBJ1-5, with D possibly being TRBD1 (6 bases). The V end was cut by 4 bases, the J end by 7 bases, with 11 bases between. Per the germline V gene, CDR1 is LGHDT and CDR2 is YNNKEL (reference sequence). The CDR3 is made up of 13 amino acids. CDR3 residues: CASSPGTQQPQHF. CDR3 DNA sequence: TGTGCCAGCAGCCCCGGGACACAGCAGCCCCAGCATTTT.

The chain has TRBV12-3 or TRBV12-4 and TRBJ1-3; TRBD1 might be the D (5 bases). The CDR3 runs 15 residues. Trimming took 3 bases from V and 2 from J, leaving 11 bases between them. The CDR3 region has the DNA TGTGCCAGCAGTTTTCCCAGGGATGCTGGAAACACCATATATTTT. Its protein product is CASSFPRDAGNTIYF.

The chain joins TRBV5-8 to TRBJ2-7, with 10 positions matching TRBD2. After removal of 6 bases from V and 6 bases from J, the junction contained 3 bases not matched to a gene. This CDR3 has 12 amino acids. The germline CDR1 and CDR2 sequences are SGHTS and YDEGEE. As DNA, the CDR3 is TGTGCCAGCAATAGACTAGCGGGCGAGCAGTACTTC. This encodes CASNRLAGEQYF.

Many counts were recorded for this clonotype. This chain uses TRBV20-1 with TRBJ2-2; a weak D match, TRBD2 (5 bases). The V gene's germline CDR1 is DFQATT and CDR2 SNEGSKA (reference sequence). Trimming removed 1 base from V and 9 bases from J, with 9 bases in between. There are 12 residues in the CDR3. The CDR3 is CSARGGSRELFF. CDR3 DNA: TGCAGTGCTAGAGGAGGGTCTAGGGAGCTGTTTTTT.